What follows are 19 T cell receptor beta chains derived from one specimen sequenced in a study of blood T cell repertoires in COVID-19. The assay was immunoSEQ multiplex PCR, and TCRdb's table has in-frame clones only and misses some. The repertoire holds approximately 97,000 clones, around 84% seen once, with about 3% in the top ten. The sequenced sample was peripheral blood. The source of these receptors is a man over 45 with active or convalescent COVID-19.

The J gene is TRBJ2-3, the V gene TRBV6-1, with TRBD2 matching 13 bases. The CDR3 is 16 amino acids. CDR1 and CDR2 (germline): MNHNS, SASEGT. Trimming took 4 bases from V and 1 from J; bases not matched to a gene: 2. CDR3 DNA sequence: TGTGCCAGCAGTGTTGGACTAGCGGGGGGCACAGATACGCAGTATTTT. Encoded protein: CASSVGLAGGTDTQYF.

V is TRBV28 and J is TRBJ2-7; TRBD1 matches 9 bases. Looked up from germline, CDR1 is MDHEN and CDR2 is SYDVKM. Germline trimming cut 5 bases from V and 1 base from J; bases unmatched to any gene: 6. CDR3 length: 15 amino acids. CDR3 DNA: TGTGCCAGCAGTGTCCCCGGACAGGGGTCCTACGAGCAGTACTTC. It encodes CASSVPGQGSYEQYF.

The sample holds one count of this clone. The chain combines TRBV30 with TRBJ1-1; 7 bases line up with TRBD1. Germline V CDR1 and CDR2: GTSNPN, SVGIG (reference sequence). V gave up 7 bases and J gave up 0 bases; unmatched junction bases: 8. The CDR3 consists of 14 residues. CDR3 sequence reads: CAFQKTGMNTEAFF. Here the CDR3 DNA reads TGTGCCTTCCAGAAGACAGGGATGAACACTGAAGCTTTCTTT.

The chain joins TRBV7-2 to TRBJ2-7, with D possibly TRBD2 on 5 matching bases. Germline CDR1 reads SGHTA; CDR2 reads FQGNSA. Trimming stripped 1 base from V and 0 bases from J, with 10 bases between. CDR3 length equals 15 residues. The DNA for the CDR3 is TGTGCCAGCAGCTTAGAGCATGGAGGCTCCTACGAGCAGTACGTC. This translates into CASSLEHGGSYEQYV.

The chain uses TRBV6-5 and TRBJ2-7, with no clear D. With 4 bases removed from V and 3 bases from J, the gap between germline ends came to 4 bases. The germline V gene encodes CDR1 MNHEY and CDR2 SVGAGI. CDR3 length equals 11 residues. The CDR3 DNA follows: TGTGCCAGCAGTTCCTTCTACGAGCAGTACGTC. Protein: CASSSFYEQYV.

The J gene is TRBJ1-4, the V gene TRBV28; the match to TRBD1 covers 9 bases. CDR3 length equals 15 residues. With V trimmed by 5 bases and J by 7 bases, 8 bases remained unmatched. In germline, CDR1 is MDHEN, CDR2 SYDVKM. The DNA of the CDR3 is TGTGCCAGCAGTCCCGGACAGGGGATTTCTGAAAAACTGTTTTTT. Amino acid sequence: CASSPGQGISEKLFF.

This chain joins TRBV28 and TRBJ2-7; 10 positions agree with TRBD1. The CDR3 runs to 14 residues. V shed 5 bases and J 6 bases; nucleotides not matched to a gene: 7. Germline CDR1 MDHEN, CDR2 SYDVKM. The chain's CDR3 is CASSMGTGDPEQYV. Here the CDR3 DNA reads TGTGCCAGCAGTATGGGGACAGGGGATCCCGAGCAGTACGTC.

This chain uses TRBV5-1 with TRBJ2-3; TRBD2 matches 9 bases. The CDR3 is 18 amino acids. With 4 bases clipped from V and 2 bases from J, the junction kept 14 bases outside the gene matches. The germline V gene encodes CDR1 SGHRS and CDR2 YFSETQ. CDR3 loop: CASSPVVGGGALTDTQYF. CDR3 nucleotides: TGCGCCAGCAGCCCCGTTGTTGGCGGGGGGGCCCTCACAGATACGCAGTATTTT.

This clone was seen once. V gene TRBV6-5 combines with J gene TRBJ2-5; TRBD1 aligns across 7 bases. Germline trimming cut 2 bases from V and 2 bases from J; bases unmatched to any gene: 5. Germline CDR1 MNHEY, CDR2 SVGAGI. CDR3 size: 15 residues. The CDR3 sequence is CASSYGDSRQETQYF. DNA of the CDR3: TGTGCCAGCAGTTACGGGGACAGCCGACAAGAGACCCAGTACTTC.

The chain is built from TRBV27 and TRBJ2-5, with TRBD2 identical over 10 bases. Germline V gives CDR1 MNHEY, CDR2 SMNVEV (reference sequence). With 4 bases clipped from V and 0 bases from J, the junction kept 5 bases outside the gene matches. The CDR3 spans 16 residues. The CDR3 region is CASSSIAGGDQETQYF. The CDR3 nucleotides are TGTGCCAGCAGTTCCATAGCGGGGGGAGACCAAGAGACCCAGTACTTC.

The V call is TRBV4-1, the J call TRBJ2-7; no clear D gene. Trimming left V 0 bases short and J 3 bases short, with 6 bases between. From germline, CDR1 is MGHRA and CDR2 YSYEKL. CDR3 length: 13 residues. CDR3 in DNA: TGCGCCAGCAGCCAAGATCACAGCTACGAGCAGTACTTC. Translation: CASSQDHSYEQYF.

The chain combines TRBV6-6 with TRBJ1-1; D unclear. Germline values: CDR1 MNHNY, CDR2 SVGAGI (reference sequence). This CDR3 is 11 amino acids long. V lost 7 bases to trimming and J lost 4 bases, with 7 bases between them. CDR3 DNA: TGTGCCAGCATGGGAGGCACTGAAGCTTTCTTT. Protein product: CASMGGTEAFF.

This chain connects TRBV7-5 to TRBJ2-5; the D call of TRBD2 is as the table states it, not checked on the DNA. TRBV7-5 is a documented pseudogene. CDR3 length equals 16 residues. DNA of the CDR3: TGTGTCAGAAGCTCCCCTGGAGCGGGGGGGCCGGGGACCCAGTACTTC. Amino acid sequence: CVRSSPGAGGPGTQYF.

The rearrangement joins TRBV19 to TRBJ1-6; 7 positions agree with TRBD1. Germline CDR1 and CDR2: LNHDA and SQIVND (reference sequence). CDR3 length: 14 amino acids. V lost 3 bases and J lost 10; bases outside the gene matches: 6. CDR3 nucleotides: TGTGCCAGTAGTATGGCGACAGGGTGGTCACCCCTCCACTTT. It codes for CASSMATGWSPLHF. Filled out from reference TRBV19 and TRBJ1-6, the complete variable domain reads DGGITQSPKYLFRKEGQNVTLSCEQNLNHDAMYWYRQDPGQGLRLIYYSQIVNDFQKGDIAEGYSVSREKKESFPLTVTSAQKNPTAFYLCASSMATGWSPLHFGNGTRLTVT.

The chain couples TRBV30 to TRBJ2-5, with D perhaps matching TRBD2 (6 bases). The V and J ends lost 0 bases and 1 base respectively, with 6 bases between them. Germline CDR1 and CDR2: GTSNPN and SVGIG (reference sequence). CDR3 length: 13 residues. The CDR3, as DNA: TGTGCCTGGAGTGTGGGGGGCCAAGAGACCCAGTACTTC. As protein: CAWSVGGQETQYF.

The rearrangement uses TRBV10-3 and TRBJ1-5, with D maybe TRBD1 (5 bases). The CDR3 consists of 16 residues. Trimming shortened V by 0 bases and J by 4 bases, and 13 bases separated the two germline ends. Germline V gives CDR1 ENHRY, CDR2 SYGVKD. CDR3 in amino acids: CAISESGAVLNQPQHF. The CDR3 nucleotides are TGTGCCATCAGTGAGTCAGGGGCCGTTTTAAATCAGCCCCAGCATTTT.

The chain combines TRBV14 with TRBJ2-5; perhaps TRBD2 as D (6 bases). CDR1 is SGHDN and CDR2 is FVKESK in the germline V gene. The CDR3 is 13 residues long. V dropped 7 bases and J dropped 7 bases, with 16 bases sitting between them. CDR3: CASKGLPGGTQYF. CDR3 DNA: TGTGCCAGCAAGGGACTCCCCGGAGGGACCCAGTACTTC.

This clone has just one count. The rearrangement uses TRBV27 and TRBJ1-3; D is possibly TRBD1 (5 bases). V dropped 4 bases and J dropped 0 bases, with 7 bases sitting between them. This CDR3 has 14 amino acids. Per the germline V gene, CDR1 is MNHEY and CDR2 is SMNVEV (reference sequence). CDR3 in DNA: TGTGCCAGCAGTTCGACAGTCTCTGGAAACACCATATATTTT. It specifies CASSSTVSGNTIYF.

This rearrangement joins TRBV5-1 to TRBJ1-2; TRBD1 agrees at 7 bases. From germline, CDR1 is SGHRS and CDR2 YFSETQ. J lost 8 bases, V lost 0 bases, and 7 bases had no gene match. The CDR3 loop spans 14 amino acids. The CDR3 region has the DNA TGCGCCAGCAGCTTGGTGCCCGGGACAGAGGGCTACACCTTC. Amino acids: CASSLVPGTEGYTF. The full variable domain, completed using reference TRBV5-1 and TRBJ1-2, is KAGVTQTPRYLIKTRGQQVTLSCSPISGHRSVSWYQQTPGQGLQFLFEYFSETQRNKGNFPGRFSGRQFSNSRSEMNVSTLELGDSALYLCASSLVPGTEGYTFGSGTRLTVV.